These T cell receptor beta chains were read from a single sample in a study of T cells in Graves' hyperthyroidism and ophthalmopathy. In TCRdb, the multiplex PCR reads were re-called with MiXCR into one record per CDR3 protein. The table includes about 59,000 distinct CDR3 sequences, approximately 50% detected once. Sample: blood. Every receptor here comes from a woman between 55 and 75 years old with Graves' ophthalmopathy. Each CDR3 is given with its conserved first and last residue. D genes are given only for firm matches. The size entry is marked missing in some rows and otherwise reads once, few, many or a size class.

v_call	d_call	cdr3_length	j_call	clone_size	cdr3_nt	cdr3_aa
TRBV7-9	-	14	TRBJ2-5	once	TGTGCCAGCAGCCCTGTTGAGCGTCAAGAGACCCAGTACTTC	CASSPVERQETQYF
TRBV6-1	-	13	TRBJ1-1	many	TGTGCCAGCAGCCACGAGGAATTCACTGAAGCTTTCTTT	CASSHEEFTEAFF
TRBV20-1	TRBD2	14	TRBJ2-1	many	TGCAGTGCTGTCCGGACTAGCGGGGGTCATGAGCAGTTCTTC	CSAVRTSGGHEQFF
TRBV29-1	-	12	TRBJ2-3	-	TGCAGCGTTGGAAGTGGGACAGATACGCAGTATTTT	CSVGSGTDTQYF
TRBV20-1	TRBD1	18	TRBJ2-2	many	TGCAGTGCTAGAGCCACGTCCTTCACAGGGGGCAACACCGGGGAGCTGTTTTTT	CSARATSFTGGNTGELFF
TRBV2	TRBD1	16	TRBJ2-7	-	TGTGCCAGCAGTGAAGGGTCCGGGACAGGACCCTACGAGCAGTACTTC	CASSEGSGTGPYEQYF
TRBV24-1	TRBD1	14	TRBJ2-6	-	TGTGCCACCAGCGATTCCGACAGGGCCTACGTCCTGACTTTC	CATSDSDRAYVLTF
TRBV7-3	-	13	TRBJ1-1	-	TGTGCCAGCAGCCTCACCGGAAGTACTGAAGCTTTCTTT	CASSLTGSTEAFF
TRBV4-1	TRBD1	17	TRBJ1-6	-	TGCGCCAGCAGCCAAGAATGGCGGACAGGGTGGGATTCACCCCTCCACTTT	CASSQEWRTGWDSPLHF
TRBV20-1	TRBD2	13	TRBJ2-7	-	TGCAGTGCTCGCGGGCCGGGACTAGCGAGGCAGTACTTC	CSARGPGLARQYF
TRBV7-6	-	13	TRBJ2-5	-	TGTGCCAGCAGCCCAGGAGGAGGGGGGACCCAGTACTTC	CASSPGGGGTQYF
TRBV5-1	-	16	TRBJ2-1	-	TGCGCCAGCAGCTTGTGTGGGACACCCATTTACAATGAGCAGTTCTTC	CASSLCGTPIYNEQFF
TRBV7-2	-	12	TRBJ2-3	-	TGTGCCAGCAGAGCCCATAGAGATACGCAGTATTTT	CASRAHRDTQYF
TRBV18	TRBD1	14	TRBJ1-6	many	TGTGCCAGCTCACCCGGACAGGAATTGGGACCCCTCCACTTT	CASSPGQELGPLHF
TRBV20-1	TRBD1	14	TRBJ1-1	-	TGCAGTGCTAGTCCTACGGGCGGACAGGATGAAGCTTTCTTT	CSASPTGGQDEAFF
TRBV28	-	14	TRBJ2-2	many	TGTGCCAGCAGTTTGGGTGACGTGGCCGGGGAGCTGTTTTTT	CASSLGDVAGELFF
TRBV20-1	TRBD1	16	TRBJ1-4	-	TGCAGTGCTAGAGAAGGGACAGGGAACACTAATGAAAAACTGTTTTTT	CSAREGTGNTNEKLFF
TRBV2	TRBD1	13	TRBJ2-3	many	TGTGCCAGCGGGGACAGGGGAACAGATACGCAGTATTTT	CASGDRGTDTQYF
TRBV20-1	-	12	TRBJ1-6	medium-sized	TGCAGTGCGCCGAGGGGGAATTCACCCCTCCACTTT	CSAPRGNSPLHF
TRBV20-1	-	12	TRBJ2-5	-	TGCAGAGGGGGGCGGGAGCAAGAGACCCAGTACTTC	CRGGREQETQYF
TRBV29-1	TRBD1	12	TRBJ2-7	-	TGCAGCGCCCTCCTGACAGGGGGCGAGCAGTACTTC	CSALLTGGEQYF
TRBV5-4	-	15	TRBJ2-3	-	TGTGCCAGCAGCTTACTCGGGAATTGCACAGATACGCAGTATTTT	CASSLLGNCTDTQYF
TRBV15	-	16	TRBJ2-5	-	TGTGCCACCAGCAGACCGGGACGGGGGCGGGAGGAGACCCAGTACTTC	CATSRPGRGREETQYF
TRBV20-1	TRBD2	12	TRBJ2-4	-	TGCAGTGCCCGGGGGGGCCCTAACATTCAGTACTTC	CSARGGPNIQYF
TRBV27	-	14	TRBJ2-7	many	TGTGCCAGCAGTCGGGGTCAAGGAGGCTCCGAGCAGTACTTC	CASSRGQGGSEQYF
TRBV20-1	-	13	TRBJ2-7	few	TGCAGTGCTAGGGGGGGCGGCAACTACGAGCAGTACTTC	CSARGGGNYEQYF
TRBV19	TRBD1	14	TRBJ2-1	many	TGTGCCAAACCGGACAGGAACTGTAACAATGAGCAGTTCTTC	CAKPDRNCNNEQFF
TRBV28	-	15	TRBJ1-2	many	TGTGCCAGCAGTTCAGAAGGGGTTTCCCTCTATGGCTACACCTTC	CASSSEGVSLYGYTF
TRBV20-1	TRBD2	13	TRBJ2-1	-	TGCAGTGCTGGACTAGCGGGACTCAATGAGCAGTTCTTC	CSAGLAGLNEQFF